The 24 T cell receptor beta chains in this list originate from one sample, sequenced in a study of T cell responses to AZD1222 COVID-19 vaccine. This table comes from immunoSEQ multiplex PCR, and its TCRdb copy is limited to in-frame clones, with some not included. Of some 100,000 clones in the sample, approximately 90% are singletons; the top ten hold 4.5% to 6.5%. Here the sequenced sample was peripheral blood, taken on day 0 of AZD1222 vaccination. These receptors were taken from an adult in good health.

DNA of the CDR3: TGTGCCAGCAGTTACGCGGCTAGCGGGATCAATGAGCAGTTCTTC. Translating gives CASSYAASGINEQFF. The V call is TRBV6-5, the J call TRBJ2-1, with TRBD2 identical over 9 bases. The trim removed 2 bases at V and 6 bases at J, leaving 5 bases unmatched. CDR3 length: 15 residues. The germline gives CDR1 MNHEY, CDR2 SVGAGI.

CDR3 nucleotide sequence: TGTGCCAGTAGCTACGACACACAAGAGACCCAGTACTTC. Translation gives CASSYDTQETQYF. V gene TRBV19 combines with J gene TRBJ2-5; D not certain. This CDR3 has 13 residues. The germline V gene has CDR1 LNHDA and CDR2 SQIVND (reference sequence). Trimming shortened V by 6 bases and J by 2 bases, and 10 bases separated the two germline ends.

The genes are TRBV28 and TRBJ2-5; TRBD2 agrees at 11 bases. Looked up from germline, CDR1 is MDHEN and CDR2 is SYDVKM. V was pared by 3 bases and J by 5 bases, with 5 bases of the junction left unmatched. This CDR3 has 15 residues. CDR3 in amino acids: CASSLGSGRAETQYF. The DNA for the CDR3 is TGTGCCAGCAGTTTGGGTAGCGGGAGGGCGGAGACCCAGTACTTC.

J is TRBJ2-5 and V is TRBV28; 7 nucleotides align to TRBD1. The CDR3 contains 13 residues. V lost 8 bases, J lost 5 bases, and 8 bases stayed unmatched. The germline V gene has CDR1 MDHEN and CDR2 SYDVKM. Here the CDR3 reads CASETGLEETQYF. The CDR3 DNA sequence: TGTGCCAGCGAGACAGGGTTAGAGGAGACCCAGTACTTC.

V is TRBV28 and J is TRBJ1-6; D not certain. This CDR3 is built from 13 residues. V lost 8 bases, J lost 7 bases, and 12 bases lay in between. Germline V gene lookup returns CDR1 MDHEN and CDR2 SYDVKM. CDR3 region: CASLMTGNSPLHF. CDR3 nucleotide sequence: TGTGCCAGCCTCATGACGGGCAATTCACCCCTCCACTTT.

The chain is built from TRBV6-1 and TRBJ2-5, with TRBD1 matching over 7 bases. After removal of 0 bases from V and 5 bases from J, the junction contained 15 bases not matched to a gene. This CDR3 has 18 amino acids. The germline gives CDR1 MNHNS, CDR2 SASEGT. The DNA for the CDR3 is TGTGCCAGCAGTGAAGCGCTGACAGGGTCGGCATTCGGGGAGACCCAGTACTTC. Its translation: CASSEALTGSAFGETQYF.

With respect to this clone: Other DNA sequences in this specimen translate into the identical CDR3. This sequence joins TRBV7-2 and TRBJ2-3; D gene unclear. Germline V gene data show CDR1 as SGHTA and CDR2 as FQGNSA. The CDR3 spans 15 residues. With 1 base removed from V and 0 bases from J, the gap between germline ends came to 8 bases. The CDR3 sequence: CASSLDYLSTDTQYF. DNA for the CDR3: TGTGCCAGCAGCTTAGACTACCTAAGCACAGATACGCAGTATTTT.

The rearrangement links TRBV28 to TRBJ1-5; perhaps TRBD1 as D (6 bases). The CDR3 has 19 amino acids. V was pared by 4 bases and J by 2 bases, with 24 bases between. CDR1 and CDR2 (germline): MDHEN, SYDVKM. CDR3 sequence: CASSSQPAKGGVGNQPQHF. Here the CDR3 DNA reads TGTGCCAGCAGTTCCCAGCCAGCCAAAGGGGGGGTCGGCAATCAGCCCCAGCATTTT.

The rearrangement uses TRBV2 and TRBJ2-3, with D perhaps matching TRBD1 (6 bases). The V and J ends lost 9 bases and 1 base respectively, with 17 bases between them. The CDR3 extends over 15 amino acids. The germline V gene encodes CDR1 SNHLY and CDR2 FYNNEI. The CDR3 coding sequence is TGTGCCAGAGGAGGCCCCAAGGGGGGCACAGATACGCAGTATTTT. Amino acid sequence: CARGGPKGGTDTQYF.

The chain uses TRBV5-1 and TRBJ2-3, with D uncertain. There are 13 residues in the CDR3. Germline V CDR1 and CDR2: SGHRS, YFSETQ. Trimming removed 4 bases at V and 4 bases at J, with 10 bases between. In DNA form, the CDR3 reads TGCGCCAGCAGCCGGCAACTATCAGATACGCAGTATTTT. Amino acids: CASSRQLSDTQYF.

V usage is TRBV19 and J usage is TRBJ2-7; D is perhaps TRBD1 (6 bases). With 3 bases removed from V and 3 bases from J, the gap between germline ends came to 12 bases. From germline, CDR1 is LNHDA and CDR2 SQIVND (reference sequence). This CDR3 comprises 14 residues. The CDR3 loop is CASSMSQGHYEQYF. CDR3 coding DNA: TGTGCCAGTAGTATGTCACAGGGCCACTACGAGCAGTACTTC. Full variable domain (outside the CDR3, taken from reference TRBV19 and TRBJ2-7): DGGITQSPKYLFRKEGQNVTLSCEQNLNHDAMYWYRQDPGQGLRLIYYSQIVNDFQKGDIAEGYSVSREKKESFPLTVTSAQKNPTAFYLCASSMSQGHYEQYFGPGTRLTVT.

There are a few counts of this clone. The genes are TRBV29-1 and TRBJ1-1; weak D call: TRBD1 (5 bases). Between the trimmed V and J ends, which lost 6 bases and 1 base, there was a span of 9 bases. The CDR3 extends over 12 amino acids. Germline-derived CDR1 and CDR2 are SQVTM and ANQGSEA. CDR3 loop: CSVETENTEAFF. The CDR3, as DNA: TGCAGCGTGGAGACAGAGAACACTGAAGCTTTCTTT.

The chain has TRBV29-1 and TRBJ2-5; no clear D. The V and J ends lost 7 bases and 1 base respectively, with 10 bases between them. The CDR3 runs to 12 residues. In germline, CDR1 is SQVTM, CDR2 ANQGSEA. CDR3 coding DNA: TGCAGCGCCTCGTCGGGCCAAGAGACCCAGTACTTC. Translation: CSASSGQETQYF.

The rearrangement links TRBV30 to TRBJ2-5; TRBD2 aligns across 10 bases. The germline V gene encodes CDR1 GTSNPN and CDR2 SVGIG (reference sequence). The CDR3 loop spans 15 amino acids. Trimming cost V 3 bases and J 5 bases; bases outside gene matches: 9. In DNA, the CDR3 is TGTGCCTGGAGCGGGGACCTAGCGGGAGTTGAGACCCAGTACTTC. Its translation is CAWSGDLAGVETQYF.

This chain uses TRBV10-1 with TRBJ2-1; D tentatively reads TRBD1 or TRBD2 (6 bases each). Trimming took 9 bases from V and 5 from J, leaving 20 bases between them. This CDR3 contains 15 residues. Germline CDR1 reads WNHNN; CDR2 reads SYGVQD (reference sequence). CDR3 nucleotides: TGCGCCAGGAAGGAGGGGGAAAGCAGGAACAATGAGCAGTTCTTC. Encoded protein: CARKEGESRNNEQFF.

This chain uses TRBV19 with TRBJ1-2; D remains ambiguous. CDR1 LNHDA and CDR2 SQIVND come from the germline V gene (reference sequence). Trimming cost V 10 bases and J 4 bases, with 10 bases left between them. This CDR3 is built from 11 residues. CDR3 bases: TGTGCCACAGGACGGGGCTATGGCTACACCTTC. Translating it yields CATGRGYGYTF.

The chain has TRBV11-3 and TRBJ2-5, with 7 bases identical to TRBD1. J lost 0 bases, V lost 4 bases, and 5 bases had no gene match. Germline V gives CDR1 SGHNT, CDR2 YENEEA. This CDR3 has 15 amino acids. The CDR3 here is CASSYRTGDQETQYF. In DNA form, the CDR3 reads TGTGCCAGCAGCTACCGGACAGGTGACCAAGAGACCCAGTACTTC.

A single count supports this clone. Here the CDR3 reads CASSLGVGGGYTF. CDR3 bases: TGTGCCAGCAGCCTGGGAGTTGGGGGTGGCTACACCTTC. V usage is TRBV3-1 (or the pseudogene TRBV3-2) and J usage is TRBJ1-2, with D possibly matching TRBD1 (5 bases). Trimming removed 4 bases from V and 7 bases from J, with 13 bases in between. Germline V gene lookup returns CDR1 LGHDT and CDR2 YNNKEL (reference sequence). The CDR3 extends over 13 amino acids.

V usage is TRBV12-3 or TRBV12-4 and J usage is TRBJ2-1; no clear D gene. The V end was cut by 6 bases, the J end by 9 bases, with 6 bases between. The CDR3 runs 10 residues. The CDR3 is CASSSGEQFF. The CDR3 DNA follows: TGTGCCAGCAGCTCGGGTGAGCAGTTCTTC.

This rearrangement joins TRBV11-3 to TRBJ1-5, with 7 positions matching TRBD1. The CDR3 consists of 12 residues. In germline, CDR1 is SGHNT, CDR2 YENEEA. V lost 9 bases, J lost 7 bases, and 6 bases stayed unmatched. The CDR3 spells CARTTGDQPQHF. The CDR3 region has the DNA TGTGCCAGGACCACAGGGGACCAGCCCCAGCATTTT.

The V and J genes are TRBV7-2 and TRBJ2-7; a possible D gene is TRBD1 (6 bases). Germline V lookup: CDR1 SGHTA, CDR2 FQGNSA. There are 15 residues in the CDR3. V was clipped by 3 bases and J by 2 bases, with 14 bases between them. The CDR3 loop is CASSLDRGLTYEQYF. CDR3 coding DNA: TGTGCCAGCAGCTTGGACAGAGGGCTTACCTACGAGCAGTACTTC.

Only one count was recorded for this clone. The chain recombines TRBV7-3 with TRBJ1-2; no reliable D call. V was cut by 4 bases and J by 6 bases, with 15 bases left in between. Germline V gives CDR1 SGHTA, CDR2 FQGTGA. The CDR3 sequence is 14 residues long. Written as DNA, the CDR3 is TGTGCCAGCAGCTCTGGACCCGGTAGTGATGGCTACACCTTC. Protein sequence: CASSSGPGSDGYTF. The entire variable domain, with the rest obtained from reference TRBV7-3 and TRBJ1-2, is as follows: GAGVSQTPSNKVTEKGKYVELRCDPISGHTALYWYRQSLGQGPEFLIYFQGTGAADDSGLPNDRFFAVRPEGSVSTLKIQRTERGDSAVYLCASSSGPGSDGYTFGSGTRLTVV.

The chain is built from TRBV5-1 and TRBJ1-4, with TRBD1 identical over 7 bases. Germline assignment: CDR1 SGHRS and CDR2 YFSETQ. Unmatched junction bases numbered 11, after V lost 5 bases and J lost 7 bases. The length of the CDR3 is 15 residues. Written as DNA, the CDR3 is TGCGCCAGCAGAACATCGGGACAGACGGGTGAAAAACTGTTTTTT. As protein: CASRTSGQTGEKLFF.

V and J are TRBV7-2 and TRBJ1-1; maybe TRBD1 (5 bases). The germline V and J ends were trimmed by 4 bases and 0 bases, with 24 bases remaining between them. This CDR3 region has 19 residues. Germline assignment: CDR1 SGHTA and CDR2 FQGNSA. CDR3 nucleotide sequence: TGTGCCAGCAGCTACCGATCTCAGGGAACCTTAGTCATGAACACTGAAGCTTTCTTT. This sequence encodes CASSYRSQGTLVMNTEAFF.